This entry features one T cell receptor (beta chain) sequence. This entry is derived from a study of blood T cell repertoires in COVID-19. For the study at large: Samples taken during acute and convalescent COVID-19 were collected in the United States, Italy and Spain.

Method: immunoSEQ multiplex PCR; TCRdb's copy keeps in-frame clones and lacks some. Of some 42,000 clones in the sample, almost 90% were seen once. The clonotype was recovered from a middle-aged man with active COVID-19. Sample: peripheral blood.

CDR3 nucleotides: TGTGCCAGCAGTTACCCCAGCGGGGGGGTAGACAATGAGCAGTTCTTC. Its translation is CASSYPSGGVDNEQFF. The chain is built from TRBV6-2 or TRBV6-3 and TRBJ2-1, with 10 nucleotides matching TRBD2. Germline lookup yields CDR1 MNHEY and CDR2 SVGEGT. The CDR3 extends over 16 amino acids. After removal of 2 bases from V and 5 bases from J, the junction contained 6 bases not matched to a gene.